This T cell receptor beta chain derives from a study of shared clonotypes between healthy human individuals. General observations from the study: Relative to memory subsets, naive subsets generally showed larger estimated richness.

The V and J ends lost 5 bases and 1 base respectively, with 14 bases between them. This CDR3 spans 15 amino acids. Germline V gives CDR1 MNHEY, CDR2 SMNVEV (reference sequence). As to this clone: The antigen remains unidentified.

In the naive CD8 group, cells lacked CD45RO and were positively selected for CCR7, so terminally differentiated effector memory CD45RA+ cells were left out. The study enrolled healthy HIV-negative adults without recent acute infections or vaccinations as donors. Using immunoSEQ multiplex PCR, the repertoire was profiled, and TCRdb retains in-frame clones only, with some absent. Of about 2.1 million clones listed, about 94% were seen once; the top ten hold 1.5% to 2%. This chain uses TRBV27 with TRBJ1-1, with unresolved D. The TCR was taken from a man aged 18 to 30 in good health. Some clones in this sample may be carry-over from other donors' samples. The sequencing sample was made of naive CD8+ T cells from PBMCs. CDR3 sequence (DNA): TGTGCCAGCAGTCCCGCAGCCAGAGGGAACACTGAAGCTTTCTTT. Protein: CASSPAARGNTEAFF.